Included here is one T cell receptor beta chain sequence, with context. CDR3 size: 13 residues. CDR1 MDHEN and CDR2 SYDVKM come from the germline V gene. V shed 3 bases and J shed 13 bases, with 19 bases lying between them. A single record per CDR3 protein comes from TCRdb applying MiXCR to the RT-PCR reads. The sample lists 650,000 to 800,000 distinct CDR3 sequences, approximately 15% occurring once. The clonotype comes from a female donor in good health, serving as a healthy control. Sequenced: memory CD4+ T cells from blood. The V gene is TRBV28, the J gene TRBJ2-7, with a weak D call TRBD1 (5 bases). CDR3 region: CASSLGPERGDYF. CDR3 DNA: TGTGCCAGCAGTTTGGGGCCTGAAAGGGGCGACTACTTC.